Listed below are T cell receptor beta chains from one sample, sequenced in a study of T cell repertoires in aging, cancer and after chemotherapy. TCRdb reprocessed the multiplex PCR reads via MiXCR and lists one record per CDR3 protein. The table includes about 3,300 distinct CDR3 sequences, about a fifth detected once. Sample: blood. These receptors all stem from a human donor with a blood cancer. The CDR3 runs from the conserved cysteine through the conserved F or W. D genes are given only for firm matches. Not every row has a clone size; where given, it reads once, few, many or a size class.

clone_size	v_call	d_call	j_call	cdr3_aa	cdr3_nt
medium-sized	TRBV12-3/TRBV12-4	NA	TRBJ2-5	CASSSSRTETQYF	TGTGCCAGCAGTTCAAGCAGAACGGAGACCCAGTACTTC
few	TRBV27	NA	TRBJ1-1	CASSLRGWNNVEAFF	TGTGCCAGCAGTCTCAGGGGCTGGAATAATGTTGAAGCTTTCTTT
NA	TRBV6-6	TRBD2	TRBJ2-5	CASSEGTSGVTQYF	TGTGCCAGCAGTGAAGGGACTAGCGGGGTGACCCAGTACTTC
NA	TRBV20-1	TRBD2	TRBJ2-7	CSPLGTSTYEQYF	TGCAGTCCGCTAGGGACTAGCACCTACGAGCAGTACTTC
few	TRBV5-1	NA	TRBJ2-5	CASSSGQSWETQYF	TGCGCCAGCAGCTCCGGACAGTCCTGGGAGACCCAGTACTTC
NA	TRBV11-3	NA	TRBJ2-1	CASSLGGYNEQFF	TGTGCCAGCAGCTTAGGGGGTTACAATGAGCAGTTCTTC
NA	TRBV18	TRBD1	TRBJ2-5	CASGTGDEETQYF	TGTGCCAGCGGGACAGGGGACGAAGAGACCCAGTACTTC
medium-sized	TRBV6-5	TRBD2	TRBJ2-1	CASSQLAGGIHNEQFF	TGTGCCAGCAGTCAACTAGCGGGGGGGATCCACAATGAGCAGTTCTTC
medium-sized	TRBV5-5	NA	TRBJ2-2	CASSVPGQSTGELFF	TGTGCCAGCAGCGTGCCGGGACAATCCACCGGGGAGCTGTTTTTT
medium-sized	TRBV10-3	NA	TRBJ1-4	CAISVQIPATNEKLFF	TGTGCCATCAGTGTTCAGATCCCCGCAACTAATGAAAAACTGTTTTTT
few	TRBV21-1	NA	TRBJ2-1	CASSPNGREGRRNEQFF	TGTGCCAGCAGCCCTAATGGGCGGGAGGGCCGACGGAATGAGCAGTTCTTC
NA	TRBV28	NA	TRBJ2-5	CASSLRFQWGAQYF	TGTGCCAGCAGTTTGAGGTTCCAGTGGGGGGCCCAGTACTTC